This T cell receptor (beta chain) appears in the sequencing data of a study of CXCR3-negative and CXCR3-positive naive CD8 T cells. Whole-study results and caveats: TRBV-TRBJ usage matched between naive CXCR3-negative and CXCR3-positive cells but not between memory cells. In CXCR3-positive naive cells, the TRB CDR3s were more hydrophobic than in CXCR3-negative naive cells.

5' RACE that incorporated UMI labels was used to prepare the TRB cDNA libraries. Using the 5' RACE reads, TCRdb records one entry per CDR3 protein without DNA. This sample's clone table lists around 63,000 distinct CDR3 sequences. A word on this clonotype: Its antigen is unidentified.

This CDR3 spans 15 amino acids. Per germline, CDR1 SGHVS and CDR2 FNYEAQ. The TCR comes from a human donor in good health. Some clones in this sample may be carry-over from other donors' samples. V usage is TRBV7-6 and J usage is TRBJ2-7; TCRdb calls TRBD1, which cannot be checked without DNA. Source material: naive CXCR3+ CD8+ T cells from blood. Subset indicated: CD45RO-CCR7+CD27+CD95- naive CD8+ T cells expressing CXCR3 (TNR3+). CDR3 residues: CASSKQSDGNYEQYF.